A selection of T cell receptor beta chains follows, all from one sample in a study of OX40 agonist ivuxolimab in advanced cancers. Clones were read by immunoSEQ multiplex PCR, and TCRdb kept only the in-frame ones, dropping some. The sample has about 61,000 clones, 75% to 90% seen once. Sequenced material: CD4+ or CD8+ T cells sorted from blood, taken in a trial of the OX40 agonist ivuxolimab. Receptors originate from an adult with an advanced solid tumor such as melanoma, head and neck, liver or kidney cancer. Both conserved end residues are part of each CDR3. D genes are given only for firm matches. Only part of the rows carry a size: once, few, many, or a class if the clone is expanded.

v_call	d_call	clone_size	cdr3_aa
TRBV5-1	TRBD1	.	CASRDSPTNEKLFF
TRBV30	.	.	CAWSGYRVPETQYF
TRBV5-5	.	.	CASSWALQETQYF
TRBV2	.	.	CASSPSGLGASGNTIYF
TRBV29-1	.	.	CSVGLFAGRSSTDTQYF
TRBV29-1	.	.	CSVCRTLEGEPFF
TRBV28	TRBD2	.	CASSLSSGRAGEQYF
TRBV5-4	TRBD1	medium-sized	CASSLGTGSFYEQYF
TRBV19	.	.	CASTLAHSYNSPLHF
TRBV5-5	.	once	CASSSGWVNEKLFF
TRBV7-8	.	few	CASSLSQRTSYEQYF
TRBV5-5	.	.	CASGLRSGYTF
TRBV5-1	.	.	CASSLEVQRSGELFF
TRBV5-4	TRBD1	.	CASSRQRGLGTEAFF
TRBV6-5	TRBD1	.	CASSFGTGDSPLHF
TRBV27	TRBD2	.	CASSSGGLAGGDTQYF
TRBV18	TRBD2	few	CASSPSSGRLSYNEQFF
TRBV6-1	TRBD1	.	CASSVQGALGYTF
TRBV5-1	TRBD1	few	CASNLGTGMNTEAFF
TRBV5-1	TRBD1	.	CASRAAGQNGNEKLFF
TRBV6-1	.	.	CASSEASPNTEAFF
TRBV9	.	.	CASSVSISGVDNEQFF
TRBV7-2	TRBD1	.	CASSSQGAVGYTF
TRBV5-6	TRBD2	.	CASSPLAGTWGGQETQYF
TRBV5-1	.	.	CASSLDWSRETQYF
TRBV30	TRBD1	once	CAWRRGTADTEAFF
TRBV9	.	.	CASSVGVQVTDTQYF
TRBV4-3	.	.	CASSQVLLGTYEQYF
TRBV14	.	few	CASSQSYEQYF
TRBV7-9	.	.	CASSSREGWLDNEQFF
TRBV28	TRBD2	.	CASSLAGGPHNEQFF